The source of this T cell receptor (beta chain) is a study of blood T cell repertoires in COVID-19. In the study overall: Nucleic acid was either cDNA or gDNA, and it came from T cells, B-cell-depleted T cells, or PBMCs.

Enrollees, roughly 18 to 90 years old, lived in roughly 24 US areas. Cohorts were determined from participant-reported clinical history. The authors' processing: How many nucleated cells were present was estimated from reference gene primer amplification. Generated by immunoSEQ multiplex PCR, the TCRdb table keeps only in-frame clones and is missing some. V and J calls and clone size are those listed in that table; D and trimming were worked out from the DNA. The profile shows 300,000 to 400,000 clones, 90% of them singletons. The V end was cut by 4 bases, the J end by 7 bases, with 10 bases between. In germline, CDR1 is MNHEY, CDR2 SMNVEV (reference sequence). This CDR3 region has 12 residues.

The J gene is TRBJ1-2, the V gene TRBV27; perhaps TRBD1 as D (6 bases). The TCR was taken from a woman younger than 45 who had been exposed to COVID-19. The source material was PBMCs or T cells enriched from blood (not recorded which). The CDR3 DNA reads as TGTGCCAGCAGTTCCTCGACAGGTGGCTACACCTTC. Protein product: CASSSSTGGYTF.